Sequencing of this T cell receptor (beta chain) was carried out in a study of regulatory dendritic cells for organ transplantation. Overall study context: Regulatory dendritic cells came from monocytes given vitamin D3 and IL-10. Day 6 dendritic cell cultures were stimulated with LPS. Overall study results and limits: Naive CD4+ and CD8+ repertoires were highly diverse; memory CD8+ was most oligoclonal. Mature dendritic cells appeared to drive more memory CD8+ clonal expansion than regulatory ones.

This clone showed up just a few times. Its antigen is not known. CFSE-labeled sorted T cells met regulatory or mature dendritic cells for four to five days. Between the trimmed V and J ends, which lost 4 bases and 2 bases, there was a span of 6 bases. Germline loops: CDR1 SEHNR, CDR2 FQNEAQ (reference sequence). There are 12 residues in the CDR3. Only in-frame clones appear in the TCRdb table, and some are missing; sequencing was by immunoSEQ multiplex PCR. The sample records more than 9,500 clones, roughly 86% being singletons. The sample was naive CD8+ T cells from blood cultured with regulatory dendritic cells. Noted subset: CD45RA+ naive T cells. The clonotype originates from a human donor in good health. V is TRBV7-9 and J is TRBJ2-7, with D uncertain. CDR3 sequence reads: CASSSPTYEQYF. CDR3 bases: TGTGCCAGCAGCTCTCCAACCTACGAGCAGTACTTC.